This T cell receptor (beta chain) was retrieved from a study of post-analysis software for immune sequencing data. On the study more broadly: Relapsing-remitting, secondary progressive and progressive-relapsing forms made up the multiple sclerosis disease courses.

This CDR3 spans 17 amino acids. Trimming stripped 3 bases from V and 12 bases from J, with 27 bases between. CDR1 GTSNPN and CDR2 SVGIG come from the germline V gene (reference sequence). Findings of the study overall: Multiple sclerosis patients showed significantly lower normalized Chao1 diversity than controls did. Samples prepared in the same batch strongly co-clustered by F measure. The five TRBV segments detected at higher frequency in patients than in controls included TRBV5-6, TRBV5-1 and TRBV20-1.

Researchers reported that TCR beta cDNA libraries carried unique molecular identifiers. One entry per CDR3 protein results from TCRdb running MiXCR on the PCR reads. The sample lists some 800,000 distinct CDR3 sequences, approximately 44% occurring once. Of note for this clonotype: Its antigen is undetermined.

Sequencing input: blood. This clonotype was sampled from a girl between 5 and 17 years old with multiple sclerosis. This chain uses TRBV30 with TRBJ1-6; D is possibly TRBD1 (6 bases). CDR3 in amino acids: CAWSSSRGGRPVVPLHF. The CDR3 nucleotides read TGTGCCTGGAGCTCCTCCCGGGGGGGCCGCCCGGTCGTACCCCTCCACTTT. The full variable domain, its missing parts supplied by reference TRBV30 and TRBJ1-6, is SQTIHQWPATLVQPVGSPLSLECTVEGTSNPNLYWYRQAAGRGLQLLFYSVGIGQISSEVPQNLSASRPQDRQFILSSKKLLLSDSGFYLCAWSSSRGGRPVVPLHFGNGTRLTVT.